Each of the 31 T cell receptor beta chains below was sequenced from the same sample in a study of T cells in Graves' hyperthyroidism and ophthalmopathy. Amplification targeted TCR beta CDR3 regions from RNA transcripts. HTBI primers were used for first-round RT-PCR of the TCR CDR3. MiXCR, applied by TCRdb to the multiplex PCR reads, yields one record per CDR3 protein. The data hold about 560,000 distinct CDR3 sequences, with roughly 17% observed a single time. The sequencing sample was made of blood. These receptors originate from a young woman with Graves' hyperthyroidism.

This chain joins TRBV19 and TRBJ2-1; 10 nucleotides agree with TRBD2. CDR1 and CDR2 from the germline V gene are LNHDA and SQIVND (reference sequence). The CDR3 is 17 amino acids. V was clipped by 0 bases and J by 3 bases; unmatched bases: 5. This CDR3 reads CASSIDLLAGVYNEQFF. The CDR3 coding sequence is TGTGCCAGTAGTATAGATCTCCTAGCGGGAGTCTACAATGAGCAGTTCTTC.

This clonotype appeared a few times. The CDR3 DNA reads TGTGCCAGCACAACAGGGCCCCTGATAACTGAAGCTTTCTTT. Protein: CASTTGPLITEAFF. The chain has TRBV6-2 or TRBV6-3 and TRBJ1-1; a weak D match, TRBD1 (6 bases). This CDR3 has 14 residues. Germline CDR1 MNHEY, CDR2 SVGEGT. The ends were cut back, 7 bases at V and 5 bases at J, with 17 bases in the middle.

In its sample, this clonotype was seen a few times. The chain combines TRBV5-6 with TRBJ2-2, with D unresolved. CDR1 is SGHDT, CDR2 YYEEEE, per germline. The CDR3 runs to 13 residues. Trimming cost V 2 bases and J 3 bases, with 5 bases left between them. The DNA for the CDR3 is TGTGCCAGCAGCTTTGGGCACACCGGGGAGCTGTTTTTT. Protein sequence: CASSFGHTGELFF.

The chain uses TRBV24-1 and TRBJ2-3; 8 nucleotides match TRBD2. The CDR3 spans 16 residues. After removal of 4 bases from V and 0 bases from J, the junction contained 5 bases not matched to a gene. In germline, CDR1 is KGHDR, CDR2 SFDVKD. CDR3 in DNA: TGTGCCACCAGTGAATGGCGGGGGGCTAGCACAGATACGCAGTATTTT. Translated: CATSEWRGASTDTQYF.

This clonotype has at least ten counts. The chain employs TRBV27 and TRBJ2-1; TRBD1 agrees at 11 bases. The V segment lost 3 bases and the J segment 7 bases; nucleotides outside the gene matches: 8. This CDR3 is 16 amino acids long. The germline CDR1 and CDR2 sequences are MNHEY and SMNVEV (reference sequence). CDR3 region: CASSFYGTGGENEQFF. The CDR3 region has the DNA TGTGCCAGCAGTTTCTATGGGACAGGGGGGGAGAATGAGCAGTTCTTC.

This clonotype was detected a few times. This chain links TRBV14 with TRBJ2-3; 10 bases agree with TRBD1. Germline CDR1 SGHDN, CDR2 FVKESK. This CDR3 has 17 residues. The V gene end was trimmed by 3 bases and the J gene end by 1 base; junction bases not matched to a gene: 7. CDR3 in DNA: TGTGCCAGCAGCCACCGGGACAGGGGTTTTGGCACAGATACGCAGTATTTT. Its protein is CASSHRDRGFGTDTQYF.

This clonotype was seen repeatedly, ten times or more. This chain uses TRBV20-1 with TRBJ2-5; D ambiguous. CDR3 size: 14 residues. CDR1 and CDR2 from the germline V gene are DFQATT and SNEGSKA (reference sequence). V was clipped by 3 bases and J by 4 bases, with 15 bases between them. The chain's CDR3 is CSASIPGVGETQYF. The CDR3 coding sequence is TGCAGTGCTAGTATACCTGGGGTAGGAGAGACCCAGTACTTC.

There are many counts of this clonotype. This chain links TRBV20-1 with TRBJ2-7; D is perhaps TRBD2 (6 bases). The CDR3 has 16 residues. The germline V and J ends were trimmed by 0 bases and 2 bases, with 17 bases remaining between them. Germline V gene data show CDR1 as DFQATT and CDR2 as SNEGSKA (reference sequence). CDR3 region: CSARDWKEGIPYEQYF. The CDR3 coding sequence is TGCAGTGCTAGAGATTGGAAGGAGGGGATCCCCTACGAGCAGTACTTC.

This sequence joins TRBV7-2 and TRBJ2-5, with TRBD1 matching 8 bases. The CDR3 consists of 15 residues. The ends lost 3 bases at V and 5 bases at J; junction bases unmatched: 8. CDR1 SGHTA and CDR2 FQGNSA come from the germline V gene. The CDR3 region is CASSLGTGFWETQYF. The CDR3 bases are TGTGCCAGCAGCTTGGGGACAGGTTTTTGGGAGACCCAGTACTTC.

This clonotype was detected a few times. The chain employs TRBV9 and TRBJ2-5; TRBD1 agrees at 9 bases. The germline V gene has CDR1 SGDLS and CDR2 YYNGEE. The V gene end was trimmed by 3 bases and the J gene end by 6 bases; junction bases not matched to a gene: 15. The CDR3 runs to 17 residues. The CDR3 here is CASSAEARDRDGKTQYF. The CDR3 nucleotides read TGTGCCAGCAGCGCGGAGGCTAGGGACAGGGACGGAAAGACCCAGTACTTC.

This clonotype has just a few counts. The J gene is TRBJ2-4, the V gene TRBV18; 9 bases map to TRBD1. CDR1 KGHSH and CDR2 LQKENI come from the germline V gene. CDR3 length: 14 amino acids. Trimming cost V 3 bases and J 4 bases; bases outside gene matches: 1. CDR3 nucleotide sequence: TGTGCCAGCTCACCGGACAGGGGAAAAAACATTCAGTACTTC. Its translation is CASSPDRGKNIQYF.

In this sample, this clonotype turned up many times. The CDR3 here is CAIGTGGLAGDNEQFF. The DNA for the CDR3 is TGTGCCATCGGGACAGGTGGTCTAGCGGGAGACAATGAGCAGTTCTTC. V gene TRBV10-3 combines with J gene TRBJ2-1; TRBD2 aligns across 10 bases. V lost 8 bases and J lost 5; bases outside the gene matches: 12. The CDR3 has 16 amino acids. The germline V gene encodes CDR1 ENHRY and CDR2 SYGVKD.

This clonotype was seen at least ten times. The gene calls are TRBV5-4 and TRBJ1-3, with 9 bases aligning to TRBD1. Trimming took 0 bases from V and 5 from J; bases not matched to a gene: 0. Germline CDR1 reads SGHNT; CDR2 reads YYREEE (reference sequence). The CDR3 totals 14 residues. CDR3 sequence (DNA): TGTGCCAGCAGCTTGGACAGGGGGCGAAACACCATATATTTT. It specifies CASSLDRGRNTIYF. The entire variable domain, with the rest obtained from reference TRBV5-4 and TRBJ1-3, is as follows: ETGVTQSPTHLIKTRGQQVTLRCSSQSGHNTVSWYQQALGQGPQFIFQYYREEENGRGNFPPRFSGLQFPNYSSELNVNALELDDSALYLCASSLDRGRNTIYFGEGSWLTVV.

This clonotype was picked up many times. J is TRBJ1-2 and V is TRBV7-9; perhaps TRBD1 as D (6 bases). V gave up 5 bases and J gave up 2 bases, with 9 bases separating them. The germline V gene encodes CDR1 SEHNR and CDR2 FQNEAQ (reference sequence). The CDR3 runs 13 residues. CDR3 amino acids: CASSQDRNYGYTF. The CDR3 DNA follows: TGTGCCAGCAGCCAAGACAGGAACTATGGCTACACCTTC.

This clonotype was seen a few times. In DNA form, the CDR3 reads TGTGCCAGCAGTTCCCTGCCGACTAGCCAAGAGACCCAGTACTTC. It encodes CASSSLPTSQETQYF. The V and J genes are TRBV6-1 and TRBJ2-5; a possible D gene is TRBD2 (6 bases). V was cut by 5 bases and J by 1 base, with 14 bases left in between. The CDR3 covers 15 residues. Germline assignment: CDR1 MNHNS and CDR2 SASEGT.

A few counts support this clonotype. The CDR3 sequence is CATLDPPARYF. The CDR3 region has the DNA TGTGCCACCCTCGATCCTCCCGCACGGTACTTC. This chain uses TRBV6-1 with TRBJ2-5, with D hard to call. The CDR3 sequence is 11 residues long. Per germline, CDR1 MNHNS and CDR2 SASEGT. The V end was cut by 10 bases, the J end by 13 bases, with 19 bases between.

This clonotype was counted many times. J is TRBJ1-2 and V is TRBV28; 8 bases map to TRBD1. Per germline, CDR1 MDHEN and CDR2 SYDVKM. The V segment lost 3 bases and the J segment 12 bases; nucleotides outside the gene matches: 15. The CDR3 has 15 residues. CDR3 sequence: CASSFNTPGQAAHTF. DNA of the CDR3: TGTGCCAGCAGTTTTAATACACCGGGACAGGCCGCTCACACCTTC.

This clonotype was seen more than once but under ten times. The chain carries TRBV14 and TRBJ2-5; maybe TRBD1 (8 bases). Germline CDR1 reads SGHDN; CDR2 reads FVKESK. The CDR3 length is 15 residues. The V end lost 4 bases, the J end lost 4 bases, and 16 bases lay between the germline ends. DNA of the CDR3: TGTGCCAGCAGCCTCAGGACAGGGAGGGGAGAGACCCAGTACTTC. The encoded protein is CASSLRTGRGETQYF.

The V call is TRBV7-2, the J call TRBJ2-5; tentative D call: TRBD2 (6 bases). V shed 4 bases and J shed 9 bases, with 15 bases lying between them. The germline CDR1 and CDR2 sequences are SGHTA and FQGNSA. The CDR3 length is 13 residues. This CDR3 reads CASSSLTGAAQYF. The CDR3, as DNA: TGTGCCAGCAGCTCCCTGACGGGAGCGGCCCAGTACTTC.

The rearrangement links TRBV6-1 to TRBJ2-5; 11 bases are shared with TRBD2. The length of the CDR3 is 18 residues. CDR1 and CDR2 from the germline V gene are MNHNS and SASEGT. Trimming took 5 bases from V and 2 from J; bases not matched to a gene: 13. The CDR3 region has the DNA TGTGCCAGCAGTCATTCCGGTAGACTAGCGGGGATTCAAGAGACCCAGTACTTC. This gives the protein CASSHSGRLAGIQETQYF.

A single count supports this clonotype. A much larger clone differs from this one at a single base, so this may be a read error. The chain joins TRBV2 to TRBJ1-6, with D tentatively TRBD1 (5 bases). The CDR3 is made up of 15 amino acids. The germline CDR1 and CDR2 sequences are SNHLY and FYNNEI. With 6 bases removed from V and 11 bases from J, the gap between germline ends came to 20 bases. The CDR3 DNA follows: TGTGCCAGCAGAGTGGACAAGTACGACAATACACCCCTCCACTTT. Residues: CASRVDKYDNTPLHF.

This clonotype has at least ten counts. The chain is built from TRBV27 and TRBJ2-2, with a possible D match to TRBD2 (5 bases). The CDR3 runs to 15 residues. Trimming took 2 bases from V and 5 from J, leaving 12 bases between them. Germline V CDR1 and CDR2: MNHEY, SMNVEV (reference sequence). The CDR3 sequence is CASSLSSALTGELFF. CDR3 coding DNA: TGTGCCAGCAGTTTAAGTAGCGCGCTAACCGGGGAGCTGTTTTTT.

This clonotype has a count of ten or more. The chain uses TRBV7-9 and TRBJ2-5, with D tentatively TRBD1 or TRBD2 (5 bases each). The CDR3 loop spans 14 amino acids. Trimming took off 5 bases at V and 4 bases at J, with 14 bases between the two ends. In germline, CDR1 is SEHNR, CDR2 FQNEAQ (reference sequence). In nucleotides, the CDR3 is TGTGCCAGCAGCCTAGGGGAGATCCGAGAGACCCAGTACTTC. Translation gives CASSLGEIRETQYF.

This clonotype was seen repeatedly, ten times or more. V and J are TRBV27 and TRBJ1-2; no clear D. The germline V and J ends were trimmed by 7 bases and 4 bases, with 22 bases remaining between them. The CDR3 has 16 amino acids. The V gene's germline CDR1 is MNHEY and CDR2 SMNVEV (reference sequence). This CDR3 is CASKFPLSPYCYGYTF. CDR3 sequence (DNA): TGTGCCAGCAAATTTCCCTTGTCGCCATACTGCTATGGCTACACCTTC.

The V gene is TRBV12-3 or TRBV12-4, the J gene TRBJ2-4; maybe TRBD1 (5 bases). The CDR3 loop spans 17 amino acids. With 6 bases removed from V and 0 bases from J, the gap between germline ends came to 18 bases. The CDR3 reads CASSHDSFMIAKNIQYF. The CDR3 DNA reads TGTGCCAGCAGCCACGACAGTTTTATGATAGCCAAAAACATTCAGTACTTC.

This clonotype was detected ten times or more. The CDR3 here is CASRRGQSAYNEQFF. CDR3 DNA sequence: TGTGCCAGCAGAAGGGGACAGAGCGCCTACAATGAGCAGTTCTTC. The rearrangement uses TRBV7-2 and TRBJ2-1, with 7 bases fitting TRBD1. Germline V gene lookup returns CDR1 SGHTA and CDR2 FQGNSA. This CDR3 spans 15 amino acids. V shed 6 bases, J shed 2 bases, and the junction held 7 bases outside the gene matches.

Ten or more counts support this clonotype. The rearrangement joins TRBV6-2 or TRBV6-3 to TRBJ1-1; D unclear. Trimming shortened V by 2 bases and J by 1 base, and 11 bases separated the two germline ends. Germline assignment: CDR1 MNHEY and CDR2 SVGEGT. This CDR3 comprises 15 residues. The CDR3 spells CASSYRPGPNTEAFF. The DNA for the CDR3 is TGTGCCAGCAGTTACCGTCCAGGACCGAACACTGAAGCTTTCTTT.

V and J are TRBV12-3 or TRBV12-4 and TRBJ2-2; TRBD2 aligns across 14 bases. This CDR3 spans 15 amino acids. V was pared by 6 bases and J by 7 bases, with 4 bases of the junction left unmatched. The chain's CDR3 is CASSRLAGGSGELFF. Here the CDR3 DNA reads TGTGCCAGCAGCAGACTAGCGGGGGGGAGCGGGGAGCTGTTTTTT.

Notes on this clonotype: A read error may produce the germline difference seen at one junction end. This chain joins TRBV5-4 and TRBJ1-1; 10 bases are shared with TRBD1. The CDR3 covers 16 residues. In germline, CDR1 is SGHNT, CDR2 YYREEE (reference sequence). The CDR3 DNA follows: TGTGCCAGCAGCGTTGACAGGGGGCTAAAGAACACTGAAGTTTTCTTT. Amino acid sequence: CASSVDRGLKNTEVFF.

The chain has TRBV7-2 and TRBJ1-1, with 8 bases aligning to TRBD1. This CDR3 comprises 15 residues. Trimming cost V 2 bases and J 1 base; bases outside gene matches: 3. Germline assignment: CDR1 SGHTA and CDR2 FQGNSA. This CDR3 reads CASSLIDRGNTEAFF. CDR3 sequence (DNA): TGTGCCAGCAGCTTAATCGACAGGGGGAACACTGAAGCTTTCTTT.

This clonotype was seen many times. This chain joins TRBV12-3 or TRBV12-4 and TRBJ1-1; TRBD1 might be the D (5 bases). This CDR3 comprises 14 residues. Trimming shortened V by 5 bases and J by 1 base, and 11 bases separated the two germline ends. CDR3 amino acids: CASSRSDRNTEAFF. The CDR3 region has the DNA TGTGCCAGCAGTCGATCCGACAGGAACACTGAAGCTTTCTTT.